One and the same sample provided the 4 T cell receptor beta chains below, sequenced in a study of T cell responses to AZD1222 COVID-19 vaccine. Some clones are missing from TCRdb's copy, which holds only in-frame ones; the method was immunoSEQ multiplex PCR. This sample carries roughly 84,000 clones, approximately 85% of them seen once, and the ten largest clones take 9% to 14%. The input for sequencing was peripheral blood, taken 28 days after the second AZD1222 dose. The receptors were gathered from an adult who received the AZD1222 COVID-19 vaccine.

A few counts support this clone. The chain is built from TRBV5-6 and TRBJ1-4; D is ambiguous. Trimming took 1 base from V and 6 from J, leaving 7 bases between them. The germline gives CDR1 SGHDT, CDR2 YYEEEE. The CDR3 covers 13 residues. CDR3 amino acids: CASSLWPDEKLFF. The CDR3 bases are TGTGCCAGCAGCTTGTGGCCGGATGAAAAACTGTTTTTT. The complete variable domain, with remaining parts taken from reference TRBV5-6 and TRBJ1-4, reads DAGVTQSPTHLIKTRGQQVTLRCSPKSGHDTVSWYQQALGQGPQFIFQYYEEEERQRGNFPDRFSGHQFPNYSSELNVNALLLGDSALYLCASSLWPDEKLFFGSGTQLSVL.

This clone was counted only a few times. The chain employs TRBV9 and TRBJ1-5; the D is unclear. Germline V CDR1 and CDR2: SGDLS, YYNGEE. The V gene lost 0 bases and the J gene lost 1 base, with 5 bases spanning the gap. The CDR3 totals 14 residues. Here the CDR3 DNA reads TGTGCCAGCAGCGTAGACGGAAGCAATCAGCCCCAGCATTTT. This translates into CASSVDGSNQPQHF.

V and J are TRBV6-4 and TRBJ1-5; the match to TRBD1 covers 10 bases. Germline loops: CDR1 MRHNA, CDR2 SNTAGT. This CDR3 comprises 18 residues. The J segment lost 0 bases and the V segment lost 7 bases, leaving 12 bases of the junction unmatched. The CDR3 bases are TGTGCCAGCACCCGTGGGGGCCGGACAGGGGGTAGCAATCAGCCCCAGCATTTT. Translating it yields CASTRGGRTGGSNQPQHF.

This clone was recorded only once. The V gene is TRBV5-1, the J gene TRBJ1-4, with D hard to call. V shed 0 bases and J shed 5 bases, with 20 bases lying between them. Germline V gene sequence: CDR1 SGHRS, CDR2 YFSETQ. The CDR3 spans 18 residues. The CDR3 sequence: CASSLGTRAGTRNEKLFF. The CDR3 coding sequence is TGCGCCAGCAGCTTGGGTACGCGCGCGGGAACTCGGAATGAAAAACTGTTTTTT.